These 2 T cell receptor beta chains were sequenced from one sample in a study of breast tumors, draining lymph nodes, adjacent tissues. One entry per CDR3 protein results from TCRdb running MiXCR on the multiplex PCR reads. The data show 100,000 to 150,000 distinct CDR3 sequences, about a fifth seen once. Breast cancer patients provided tissue from their axillary draining lymph nodes. The sample taken for sequencing was axillary lymph node tissue. Receptor source: a female donor with breast cancer. Some clones in this sample may be carry-over from other donors' samples.

The V call is TRBV6-6, the J call TRBJ1-5; D not resolved. The ends were cut back, 3 bases at V and 1 base at J, with 10 bases in the middle. The germline V gene encodes CDR1 MNHNY and CDR2 SVGAGI (reference sequence). This CDR3 has 15 amino acids. The CDR3 loop reads CASSYYGESNQPQHF. CDR3 in DNA: TGTGCCAGCAGTTATTATGGGGAGAGCAATCAGCCCCAGCATTTT.

The sample holds many counts of this clonotype. V is TRBV7-2 and J is TRBJ2-7; D unresolved. The CDR3 spans 13 residues. Germline assignment: CDR1 SGHTA and CDR2 FQGNSA. With 5 bases removed from V and 2 bases from J, the gap between germline ends came to 10 bases. This CDR3 reads CASSLTRTYEQYF. CDR3 DNA: TGTGCCAGCAGCCTCACGAGGACCTACGAGCAGTACTTC.